These T cell receptor beta chains were read from a single sample in a study of spatial heterogeneity in lung cancer. MiXCR was run by TCRdb on the 5' RACE reads, yielding one entry per CDR3 protein. Of roughly 40,000 distinct CDR3 sequences listed, approximately 6.5% are singletons. The starting material was PBMCs, obtained at surgery. All receptors come from a female donor with early-stage non-small cell lung cancer. Each CDR3 is given with its conserved first and last residue. D genes are given only for firm matches. Clone size appears in some rows only: once, few, many, or a class for an expanded clone.

cdr3_nt: TGTGCCAGCAGCCAAGGGGCGGTCGGGGATACGCAGTATTTT; cdr3_aa: CASSQGAVGDTQYF; cdr3_length: 14; clone_size: few; d_call: NA; v_call: TRBV3-1; j_call: TRBJ2-3
cdr3_nt: TGTGCCAGCAGTTTGTGGGACAGGGAGCAGTACTTC; cdr3_aa: CASSLWDREQYF; cdr3_length: 12; clone_size: few; d_call: TRBD1; v_call: TRBV12-3/TRBV12-4; j_call: TRBJ2-7
cdr3_nt: TGCAGTGCTAGCGGGACAGGGGGAGGAGAGCAGTACTTC; cdr3_aa: CSASGTGGGEQYF; cdr3_length: 13; clone_size: NA; d_call: TRBD1; v_call: TRBV20-1; j_call: TRBJ2-7
cdr3_nt: TGTGCCAGCAATACAGGGGGCACTGAAGCTTTCTTT; cdr3_aa: CASNTGGTEAFF; cdr3_length: 12; clone_size: few; d_call: TRBD1; v_call: TRBV2; j_call: TRBJ1-1
cdr3_nt: TGTGCCAGCAGCCCTGGGACAGGGGACAGCGGCTACACCTTC; cdr3_aa: CASSPGTGDSGYTF; cdr3_length: 14; clone_size: many; d_call: TRBD1; v_call: TRBV12-3/TRBV12-4; j_call: TRBJ1-2
cdr3_nt: TGTGCCAGCAGCCCCGAGGGGGTATTCTACGAGCAGTACTTC; cdr3_aa: CASSPEGVFYEQYF; cdr3_length: 14; clone_size: NA; d_call: NA; v_call: TRBV11-2; j_call: TRBJ2-7
cdr3_nt: TGTGCCAGCAGTTTGAAGGACAGGGACGGCTACACCTTC; cdr3_aa: CASSLKDRDGYTF; cdr3_length: 13; clone_size: NA; d_call: TRBD1; v_call: TRBV27; j_call: TRBJ1-2
cdr3_nt: TGTGCCAGCAGCGCACACGCAGGGTCAGGCACTGAAGCTTTCTTT; cdr3_aa: CASSAHAGSGTEAFF; cdr3_length: 15; clone_size: many; d_call: NA; v_call: TRBV7-2; j_call: TRBJ1-1
cdr3_nt: TGTGCCAGCAGCTTAGACCGACATAGCACAGATACGCAGTATTTT; cdr3_aa: CASSLDRHSTDTQYF; cdr3_length: 15; clone_size: many; d_call: NA; v_call: TRBV7-9; j_call: TRBJ2-3
cdr3_nt: TGTGCCAGCAGCTTAGACAGAGGGCAGAAAGACACTGAAGCTTTCTTT; cdr3_aa: CASSLDRGQKDTEAFF; cdr3_length: 16; clone_size: many; d_call: NA; v_call: TRBV11-2; j_call: TRBJ1-1
cdr3_nt: TGCAGCGCCTTAAGGGGTAGGGAGAACACTGAAGCTTTCTTT; cdr3_aa: CSALRGRENTEAFF; cdr3_length: 14; clone_size: few; d_call: NA; v_call: TRBV20-1; j_call: TRBJ1-1
cdr3_nt: TGCGCCAGCAGCTTGCCGGCAGGGGGGAGCACCGGGGAGCTGTTTTTT; cdr3_aa: CASSLPAGGSTGELFF; cdr3_length: 16; clone_size: few; d_call: NA; v_call: TRBV5-1; j_call: TRBJ2-2
cdr3_nt: TGTGCCAGCTCACCCGGGTCCACCTACGAGCAGTACTTC; cdr3_aa: CASSPGSTYEQYF; cdr3_length: 13; clone_size: NA; d_call: NA; v_call: TRBV18; j_call: TRBJ2-7
cdr3_nt: TGTGCCAGCAGCCAAGATCAGGTGGGACTTTACTCAGATACGCAGTATTTT; cdr3_aa: CASSQDQVGLYSDTQYF; cdr3_length: 17; clone_size: NA; d_call: NA; v_call: TRBV3-1; j_call: TRBJ2-3
cdr3_nt: TGCATGTATTGGCGGGGTGACACAGATACGCAGTATTTT; cdr3_aa: CMYWRGDTDTQYF; cdr3_length: 13; clone_size: many; d_call: NA; v_call: TRBV29-1; j_call: TRBJ2-3
cdr3_nt: TGTGCCAGCAGCTTACGTGACAGTAGGCTAGTTCGGAGCACAGATACGCAGTATTTT; cdr3_aa: CASSLRDSRLVRSTDTQYF; cdr3_length: 19; clone_size: few; d_call: NA; v_call: TRBV7-9; j_call: TRBJ2-3
cdr3_nt: TGTGCCAGCAGCGTAAATCTCCCGCAAGATACGCAGTATTTT; cdr3_aa: CASSVNLPQDTQYF; cdr3_length: 14; clone_size: NA; d_call: NA; v_call: TRBV7-8; j_call: TRBJ2-3
cdr3_nt: TGCAGTGCTAGAGATGCCGCGTGGGCGAGGACAGATACGCAGTATTTT; cdr3_aa: CSARDAAWARTDTQYF; cdr3_length: 16; clone_size: few; d_call: NA; v_call: TRBV20-1; j_call: TRBJ2-3
cdr3_nt: TGTGCCAGCAGTTTTTGGGGAGGAAACTATGGCTACACCTTC; cdr3_aa: CASSFWGGNYGYTF; cdr3_length: 14; clone_size: few; d_call: NA; v_call: TRBV12-3/TRBV12-4; j_call: TRBJ1-2
cdr3_nt: TGTGCCAGCACGAGTCTGATCTCTGGGGCCAACGTCCTGACTTTC; cdr3_aa: CASTSLISGANVLTF; cdr3_length: 15; clone_size: many; d_call: NA; v_call: TRBV6-6; j_call: TRBJ2-6
cdr3_nt: TGTGCCAGCAGCCAAAGTCCAGGGAACACTGAAGCTTTCTTT; cdr3_aa: CASSQSPGNTEAFF; cdr3_length: 14; clone_size: few; d_call: NA; v_call: TRBV3-1; j_call: TRBJ1-1
cdr3_nt: TGTGCCAGCAGCCAAGGGACCACAGGGCTTTATGGCTACACCTTC; cdr3_aa: CASSQGTTGLYGYTF; cdr3_length: 15; clone_size: NA; d_call: NA; v_call: TRBV3-1; j_call: TRBJ1-2
cdr3_nt: TGTGCCAGCAGCCCAACTCCGGGACAGTTCGTAGCTTTCTTT; cdr3_aa: CASSPTPGQFVAFF; cdr3_length: 14; clone_size: many; d_call: TRBD1; v_call: TRBV7-2; j_call: TRBJ1-1
cdr3_nt: TGTGCCAGCAGCCCGGTCTTGAGGACCGGGGAGCTGTTTTTT; cdr3_aa: CASSPVLRTGELFF; cdr3_length: 14; clone_size: NA; d_call: NA; v_call: TRBV7-9; j_call: TRBJ2-2
cdr3_nt: TGTGCCAGCAGCTCAGAGACTAGCGGGGGATACGAGCAGTACTTC; cdr3_aa: CASSSETSGGYEQYF; cdr3_length: 15; clone_size: NA; d_call: TRBD2; v_call: TRBV7-2; j_call: TRBJ2-7
cdr3_nt: TGTGCCAGCTCACCTATCGGGGGCGAAGGCTACACCTTC; cdr3_aa: CASSPIGGEGYTF; cdr3_length: 13; clone_size: NA; d_call: NA; v_call: TRBV18; j_call: TRBJ1-2
cdr3_nt: TGTGCCAGCAGCCAAGGGCAGGGTAACTACGAGCAGTACTTC; cdr3_aa: CASSQGQGNYEQYF; cdr3_length: 14; clone_size: few; d_call: NA; v_call: TRBV16; j_call: TRBJ2-7
cdr3_nt: TGTGCCAGCAGTTACGGGAACAGGGGTGGATGGCAGCCCCAGCATTTT; cdr3_aa: CASSYGNRGGWQPQHF; cdr3_length: 16; clone_size: many; d_call: TRBD1; v_call: TRBV6-2/TRBV6-3; j_call: TRBJ1-5
cdr3_nt: TGCAGCGTTGCTACAGGGGTTCACAGCACAGATACGCAGTATTTT; cdr3_aa: CSVATGVHSTDTQYF; cdr3_length: 15; clone_size: NA; d_call: TRBD1; v_call: TRBV29-1; j_call: TRBJ2-3
cdr3_nt: TGTGCCAGCAGGGGGGGGTCGGGACCTGAAGCTTTCTTT; cdr3_aa: CASRGGSGPEAFF; cdr3_length: 13; clone_size: few; d_call: NA; v_call: TRBV6-2/TRBV6-3; j_call: TRBJ1-1
cdr3_nt: TGCGCCAGCAGCCTCCCCCGGACAGGGGAGAGCTATGGCTACACCTTC; cdr3_aa: CASSLPRTGESYGYTF; cdr3_length: 16; clone_size: few; d_call: TRBD1; v_call: TRBV4-1; j_call: TRBJ1-2
cdr3_nt: TGCAGTGCTAGAGCAGGGGGCATTAACACCGGGGAGCTGTTTTTT; cdr3_aa: CSARAGGINTGELFF; cdr3_length: 15; clone_size: many; d_call: TRBD1; v_call: TRBV20-1; j_call: TRBJ2-2
cdr3_nt: TGTGCCAGCAGCGAGCGATTGGGCTACACCTTC; cdr3_aa: CASSERLGYTF; cdr3_length: 11; clone_size: medium-sized; d_call: NA; v_call: TRBV7-9; j_call: TRBJ1-2
cdr3_nt: TGTGCCAGCAGCTTCGTACAGAGTCAAGAGACCCAGTACTTC; cdr3_aa: CASSFVQSQETQYF; cdr3_length: 14; clone_size: medium-sized; d_call: NA; v_call: TRBV7-2; j_call: TRBJ2-5
cdr3_nt: TGTGCCAGCAGCCTAGCGGGGGGGCCTCGGAATGAGCAGTTCTTC; cdr3_aa: CASSLAGGPRNEQFF; cdr3_length: 15; clone_size: few; d_call: TRBD2; v_call: TRBV6-2/TRBV6-3; j_call: TRBJ2-1
cdr3_nt: TGCAGTGCTAGGTTTACCAGAGACTACAATGAGCAGTTCTTC; cdr3_aa: CSARFTRDYNEQFF; cdr3_length: 14; clone_size: many; d_call: NA; v_call: TRBV20-1; j_call: TRBJ2-1